The T cell receptor (beta chain) under discussion was sequenced for a study of blood T cell repertoires in COVID-19. Study details: Acute and convalescent COVID-19 samples came from the United States, Italy and Spain. Nucleic acid was either cDNA or gDNA, and it came from T cells, B-cell-depleted T cells, or PBMCs.

The V gene lost 5 bases and the J gene lost 0 bases, with 11 bases spanning the gap. This CDR3 has 15 residues. Looked up from germline, CDR1 is LGHNT and CDR2 is FRNRAP. Enrolment of Seattle patients took place during active infection, and they were followed longitudinally. Per the original methods: Estimation of nucleated cell counts relied on the amplification of reference gene primers. Measured with immunoSEQ multiplex PCR; TCRdb has only the in-frame clones, and not every one. V and J calls and clone size come straight from that table; D and trimming were deduced from the DNA. There are about 200,000 clones in the sample; around 86% occur only once, and roughly 8.2% lies in the top ten.

The receptor's source is a woman over 75 with COVID-19, enrolled during active disease. The source material was peripheral blood. The chain uses TRBV12-5 and TRBJ1-5, with TRBD1 as a possible D gene (6 bases). CDR3 DNA: TGTGCTAGTGGTACCGGACAGAATAGCAATCAGCCCCAGCATTTT. Translating gives CASGTGQNSNQPQHF. Using reference TRBV12-5 and TRBJ1-5 for the parts outside the CDR3, the full variable domain is DARVTQTPRHKVTEMGQEVTMRCQPILGHNTVFWYRQTMMQGLELLAYFRNRAPLDDSGMPKDRFSAEMPDATLATLKIQPSEPRDSAVYFCASGTGQNSNQPQHFGDGTRLSIL.